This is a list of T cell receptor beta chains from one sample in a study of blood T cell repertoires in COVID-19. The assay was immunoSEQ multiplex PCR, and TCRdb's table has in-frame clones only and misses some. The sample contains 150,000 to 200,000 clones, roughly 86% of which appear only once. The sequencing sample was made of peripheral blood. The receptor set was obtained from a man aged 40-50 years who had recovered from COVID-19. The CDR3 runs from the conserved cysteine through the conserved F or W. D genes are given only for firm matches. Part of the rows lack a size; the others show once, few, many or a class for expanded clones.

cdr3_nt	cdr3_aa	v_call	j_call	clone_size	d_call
TGTGCCAGCAGTTTGCGGGGAGCCGAGCAGTACTTC	CASSLRGAEQYF	TRBV28	TRBJ2-7	few	.
TGTGCTAGTGGCACAGGGGTGAACACCGGGGAGCTGTTTTTT	CASGTGVNTGELFF	TRBV12-5	TRBJ2-2	.	TRBD1
TGCGCCAGCAGCCAGGGGCAACTCTGGGAAGAGCAGTACTTC	CASSQGQLWEEQYF	TRBV4-1	TRBJ2-7	.	.
TGTGCCAGCAGTACTCGGACTAGCGGGGGGTACGAGCAGTACTTC	CASSTRTSGGYEQYF	TRBV3-1/TRBV3-2	TRBJ2-7	.	TRBD2
TGTGCCAGCAGTGACTCAGGGACAGGGGGCAATGAGCAGTTCTTC	CASSDSGTGGNEQFF	TRBV6-4	TRBJ2-1	.	TRBD1
TGTGCCAGCAGCCCCCTGGGTTTGAGGGAGGAATCCTACGAGCAGTACTTC	CASSPLGLREESYEQYF	TRBV11-3	TRBJ2-7	.	.
TGTGCCAGCAGCATAGGGGTCAATGAGCAGTTCTTC	CASSIGVNEQFF	TRBV5-5	TRBJ2-1	.	.
TGTGCCAGCAGCTTTAGAGGGGGCTCTGGGGCCAACGTCCTGACTTTC	CASSFRGGSGANVLTF	TRBV7-2	TRBJ2-6	.	.
TGTGCTAGTGCCTTGGGAGGATCTAGCACAGATACGCAGTATTTT	CASALGGSSTDTQYF	TRBV12-5	TRBJ2-3	.	.
TGTGCCAGCAGCTTAGTGTGGGCTAGCGAGACTTTTCATGAGCAGTTCTTC	CASSLVWASETFHEQFF	TRBV11-2	TRBJ2-1	.	.
TGTGCCAGCAGGAGTGGGAGGACAGATACGCAGTATTTT	CASRSGRTDTQYF	TRBV7-8	TRBJ2-3	.	.
TGTGCCAGTAGTATTGGCAGGAATGAGCAGTTCTTC	CASSIGRNEQFF	TRBV19	TRBJ2-1	.	.
TGTGCCACCAGCAGAACCCCGGACAGGGCCCCAACTGACGGCTACACCTTC	CATSRTPDRAPTDGYTF	TRBV15	TRBJ1-2	once	TRBD1
TGTGCCAGCAGCCCCGAAGACCGGGGTGAAAAACTGTTTTTT	CASSPEDRGEKLFF	TRBV3-1/TRBV3-2	TRBJ1-4	.	.
TGTGCCAGCAGTTTTCGGACAGAAAATACGCAGTATTTT	CASSFRTENTQYF	TRBV27	TRBJ2-3	.	.
TGTGCCTGGGAGACAGGGGCAGGTGCCGAGCAGTACTTC	CAWETGAGAEQYF	TRBV30	TRBJ2-7	.	TRBD1
TGTGCCAGCAGCTTGGGAGGGTTCGGTGACTATGGCTACACCTTC	CASSLGGFGDYGYTF	TRBV5-4	TRBJ1-2	.	.
TGTGCCAGCAGTCCGGTGGTGAACACCGGGGAGCTGTTTTTT	CASSPVVNTGELFF	TRBV6-5	TRBJ2-2	.	.
TGTGCCAGTAAGACAGGGGACAATCAGCCCCAGCATTTT	CASKTGDNQPQHF	TRBV19	TRBJ1-5	.	TRBD1
TGTGCCAGCAGTAACAGGGGTCCTTTTCAGCCCCAGCATTTT	CASSNRGPFQPQHF	TRBV6-5	TRBJ1-5	.	TRBD1
TGTGCCAGCAGTTTAGCGGGAGGGGGGACCCAGTACTTC	CASSLAGGGTQYF	TRBV27	TRBJ2-5	.	TRBD2
TGTGCCAGCAGCCTCGGGGGGAGTAGGGCCTACAATGAGCAGTTCTTC	CASSLGGSRAYNEQFF	TRBV4-2	TRBJ2-1	.	TRBD2
TGTGCCAGCAGCCCAATCCCCCCGGGGGAGACCCAGTACTTC	CASSPIPPGETQYF	TRBV21-1	TRBJ2-5	.	.
TGTGCCAGCAGTGACCCTGGGCAGAAACAAACCTACGAGCAGTACTTC	CASSDPGQKQTYEQYF	TRBV6-2/TRBV6-3	TRBJ2-7	.	.
TGTGCCAGCAGCGTCAGACAGGGGCGCTACAATGAGCAGTTCTTC	CASSVRQGRYNEQFF	TRBV11-3	TRBJ2-1	.	TRBD1
TGCGCCAGCAGCCAAGAAGAACGGGGCCAAGAGACCCAGTACTTC	CASSQEERGQETQYF	TRBV4-1	TRBJ2-5	.	.
TGTGCCAGCAGCCGGGCGGGACAGATTAACTATGGCTACACCTTC	CASSRAGQINYGYTF	TRBV27	TRBJ1-2	.	TRBD1
TGTGCCAGCACCGGACTGGAGCCCTACGAGCAGTACTTC	CASTGLEPYEQYF	TRBV6-4	TRBJ2-7	once	.
TGTGCCAGCAGTTCAAACAGGGGAGATAATTCACCCCTCCACTTT	CASSSNRGDNSPLHF	TRBV6-4	TRBJ1-6	.	TRBD1
TGTGCCAGCAACCCCCAGGCTGGAACCGCCTATGGCTACACCTTC	CASNPQAGTAYGYTF	TRBV2	TRBJ1-2	.	.
TGTGCCAGCAGTTACTGGGACAGCAGGTCGAACACTGAAGCTTTCTTT	CASSYWDSRSNTEAFF	TRBV6-5	TRBJ1-1	.	TRBD1
TGTGCCCCGACCGGGGAGCTGTTTTTT	CAPTGELFF	TRBV12-5	TRBJ2-2	once	.
TGTGCCTGGAGTCCAGATGAAAAACTGTTTTTT	CAWSPDEKLFF	TRBV30	TRBJ1-4	.	.
TGTGCCAGCAGTCCCCCGGGACAGGGAGCCAAGGATAATGAAAAACTGTTTTTT	CASSPPGQGAKDNEKLFF	TRBV16	TRBJ1-4	.	TRBD1
TGTGCCAGCAGCCATGATGGAGAGGCCTCCTACAATGAGCAGTTCTTC	CASSHDGEASYNEQFF	TRBV4-2	TRBJ2-1	.	.
TGTGCCAGCTCCCGACAGGGGGGGACAGATACGCAGTATTTT	CASSRQGGTDTQYF	TRBV18	TRBJ2-3	few	TRBD1
TGTGCCAGTAGTACCAGAGGACAGGGCTATGGCTACACCTTC	CASSTRGQGYGYTF	TRBV19	TRBJ1-2	.	TRBD1
TGTGCCAGCAGTCCCGGTTTTCTCTACGAGCAGTACTTC	CASSPGFLYEQYF	TRBV27	TRBJ2-7	few	.
TGTGCCAGCAGTTACGGGGCGGGGATCAACACTGAAGCTTTCTTT	CASSYGAGINTEAFF	TRBV7-9	TRBJ1-1	.	.
TGTGCCAGCAGCCCCGGCCCCTTAGCGGGGGGGGAAGAGACCCAGTACTTC	CASSPGPLAGGEETQYF	TRBV13	TRBJ2-5	.	TRBD2
TGTGCCAGCAGCCAAGGACTCCAGGGGGCAGGGGCCACTGAAGCTTTCTTT	CASSQGLQGAGATEAFF	TRBV3-1/TRBV3-2	TRBJ1-1	.	TRBD1
TGTGCCAGCAAAGGAGAATTCACTAAAGAGACCCAGTACTTC	CASKGEFTKETQYF	TRBV2	TRBJ2-5	few	.
TGTGCCAGCAGCGTCGCGGGACAGCTTTTAGATACGCAGTATTTT	CASSVAGQLLDTQYF	TRBV9	TRBJ2-3	once	.
TGTGCCAGCAGTTACGACGGGGGGGCTGGGCAGTTCTTC	CASSYDGGAGQFF	TRBV6-5	TRBJ2-1	.	TRBD2
TGTGCCAGTAAGGTCACAGCCTATAGCAATCAGCCCCAGCATTTT	CASKVTAYSNQPQHF	TRBV19	TRBJ1-5	.	.